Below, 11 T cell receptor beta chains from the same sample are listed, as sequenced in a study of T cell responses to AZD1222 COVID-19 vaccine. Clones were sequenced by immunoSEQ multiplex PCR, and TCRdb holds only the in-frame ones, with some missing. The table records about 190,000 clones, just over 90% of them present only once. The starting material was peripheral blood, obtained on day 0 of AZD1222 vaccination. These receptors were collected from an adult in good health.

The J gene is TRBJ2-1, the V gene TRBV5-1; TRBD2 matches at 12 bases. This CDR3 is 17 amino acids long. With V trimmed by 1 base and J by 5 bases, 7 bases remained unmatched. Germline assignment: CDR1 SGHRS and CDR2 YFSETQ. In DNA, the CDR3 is TGCGCCAGCAGCTTGTTACCTAGCGGGGGGGTCCACAATGAGCAGTTCTTC. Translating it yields CASSLLPSGGVHNEQFF.

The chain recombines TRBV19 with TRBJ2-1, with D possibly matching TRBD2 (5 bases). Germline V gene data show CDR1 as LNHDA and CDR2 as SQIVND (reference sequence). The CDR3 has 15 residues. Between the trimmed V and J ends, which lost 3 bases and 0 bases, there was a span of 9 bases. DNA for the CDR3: TGTGCCAGTAGTATGATAGCGAGCTCCTACAATGAGCAGTTCTTC. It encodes CASSMIASSYNEQFF.

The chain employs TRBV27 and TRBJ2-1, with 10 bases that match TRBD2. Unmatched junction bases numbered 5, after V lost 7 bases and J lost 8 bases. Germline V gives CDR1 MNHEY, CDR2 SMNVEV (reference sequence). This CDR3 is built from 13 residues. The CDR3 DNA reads TGTGCCAGCACTAGCGGGGGCCTGTATGAGCAGTTCTTC. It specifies CASTSGGLYEQFF.

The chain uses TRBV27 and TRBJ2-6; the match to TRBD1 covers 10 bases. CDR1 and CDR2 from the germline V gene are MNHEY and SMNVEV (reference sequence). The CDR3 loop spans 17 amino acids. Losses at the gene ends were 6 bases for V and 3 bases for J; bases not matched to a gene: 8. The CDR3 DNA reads TGTGCCAGCAGATTGACAGGGGGCGCAGGTGGGGCCAACGTCCTGACTTTC. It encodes CASRLTGGAGGANVLTF.

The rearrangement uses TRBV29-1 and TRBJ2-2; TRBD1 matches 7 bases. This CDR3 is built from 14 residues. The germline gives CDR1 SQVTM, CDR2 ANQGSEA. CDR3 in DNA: TGCAGTGCACTAGGGACAGTTAACACCGGGGAGCTGTTTTTT. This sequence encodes CSALGTVNTGELFF.

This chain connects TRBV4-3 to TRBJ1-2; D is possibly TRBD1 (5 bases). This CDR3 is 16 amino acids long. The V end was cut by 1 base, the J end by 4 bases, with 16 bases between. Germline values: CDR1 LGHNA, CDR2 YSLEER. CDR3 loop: CASSQAQGSGPYGYTF. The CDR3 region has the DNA TGCGCCAGCAGCCAAGCCCAGGGCTCCGGACCCTATGGCTACACCTTC.

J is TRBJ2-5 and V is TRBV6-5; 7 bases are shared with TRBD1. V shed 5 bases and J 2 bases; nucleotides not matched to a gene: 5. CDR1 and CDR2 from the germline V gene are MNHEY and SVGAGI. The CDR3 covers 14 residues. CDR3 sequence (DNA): TGTGCCAGCAGTACACAGGGGAGTCAAGAGACCCAGTACTTC. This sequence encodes CASSTQGSQETQYF.

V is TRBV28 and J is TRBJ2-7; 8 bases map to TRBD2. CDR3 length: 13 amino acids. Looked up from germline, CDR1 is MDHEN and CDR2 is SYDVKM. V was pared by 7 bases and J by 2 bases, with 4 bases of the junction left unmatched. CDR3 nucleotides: TGTGCCAGCAATGGCGGGAGGCCCTACGAGCAGTACTTC. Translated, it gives CASNGGRPYEQYF.

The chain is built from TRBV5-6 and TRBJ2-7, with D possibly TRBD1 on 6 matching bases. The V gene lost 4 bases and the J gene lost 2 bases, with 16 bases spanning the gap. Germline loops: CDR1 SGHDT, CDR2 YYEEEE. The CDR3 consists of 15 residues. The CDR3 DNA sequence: TGTGCCAGCAGCCCACAGGGTCATGATCCCTACGAGCAGTACTTC. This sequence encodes CASSPQGHDPYEQYF.

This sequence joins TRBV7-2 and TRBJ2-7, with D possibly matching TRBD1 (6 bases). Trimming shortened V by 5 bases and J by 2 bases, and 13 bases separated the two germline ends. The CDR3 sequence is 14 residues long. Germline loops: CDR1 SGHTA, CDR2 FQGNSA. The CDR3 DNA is TGTGCCAGCAGCAGGTACAGGGATCCCTACGAGCAGTACTTC. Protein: CASSRYRDPYEQYF. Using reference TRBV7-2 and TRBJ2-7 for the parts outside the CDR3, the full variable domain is GAGVSQSPSNKVTEKGKDVELRCDPISGHTALYWYRQSLGQGLEFLIYFQGNSAPDKSGLPSDRFSAERTGGSVSTLTIQRTQQEDSAVYLCASSRYRDPYEQYFGPGTRLTVT.

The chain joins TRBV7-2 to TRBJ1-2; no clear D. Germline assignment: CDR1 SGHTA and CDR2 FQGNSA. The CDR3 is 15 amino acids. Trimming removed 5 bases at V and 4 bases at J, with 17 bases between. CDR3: CASSGRGRRTYGYTF. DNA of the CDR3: TGTGCCAGCAGCGGTAGAGGCAGACGGACCTATGGCTACACCTTC. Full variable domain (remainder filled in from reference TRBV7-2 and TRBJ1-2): GAGVSQSPSNKVTEKGKDVELRCDPISGHTALYWYRQSLGQGLEFLIYFQGNSAPDKSGLPSDRFSAERTGGSVSTLTIQRTQQEDSAVYLCASSGRGRRTYGYTFGSGTRLTVV.